Included here is one TCR beta chain sequence, with context. CTLA-4 blockade using ipilimumab, together with focal radiation, was received by patients with chemo-refractory metastatic non-small-cell lung cancer. Produced via immunoSEQ multiplex PCR; TCRdb's table is partial and in-frame only. This sample has some 23,000 clones, with over 70% found just once. The data stem from a study of radiotherapy plus CTLA-4 blockade in lung cancer. The sample consisted of peripheral blood, taken from a patient treated with radiotherapy plus ipilimumab. The clonotype was recovered from a human donor with non-small cell lung cancer who had stable disease on radiotherapy plus ipilimumab.

CDR3 in amino acids: CASSDPGNTIYF. In DNA, the CDR3 is TGTGCCAGCAGTGACCCTGGAAACACCATATATTTT. The chain carries TRBV6-1 and TRBJ1-3; unclear D gene. This CDR3 is built from 12 residues. Germline values: CDR1 MNHNS, CDR2 SASEGT. V was trimmed by 3 bases and J by 2 bases, leaving 2 bases between them.